The 27 T cell receptor beta chains listed next were all sequenced from one sample in a study of blood T cell repertoires in COVID-19. Produced via immunoSEQ multiplex PCR; TCRdb's table is partial and in-frame only. The top ten clones hold 39% of a sample with 40,000 or so clones, about 81% of them seen once. Sequences were obtained from peripheral blood. These receptor sequences come from a man between 40 and 49 years old with active or convalescent COVID-19.

V usage is TRBV7-2 and J usage is TRBJ2-7; the match to TRBD2 covers 16 bases. Germline lookup yields CDR1 SGHTA and CDR2 FQGNSA. V shed 3 bases and J 7 bases; nucleotides not matched to a gene: 6. The CDR3 is 16 residues long. The CDR3 bases are TGTGCCAGCAGCTTGGGACTAGCGGGGGGGCCGGATGAGCAGTACTTC. Protein sequence: CASSLGLAGGPDEQYF.

This clone has more than one count but fewer than ten. The J gene is TRBJ2-3, the V gene TRBV4-1; 7 nucleotides line up with TRBD2. Germline trimming cut 1 base from V and 6 bases from J; bases unmatched to any gene: 13. Germline CDR1 reads MGHRA; CDR2 reads YSYEKL. This CDR3 has 17 amino acids. The CDR3 here is CASSQVGRESRVDTQYF. CDR3 coding DNA: TGCGCCAGCAGCCAAGTCGGGCGGGAGAGCCGAGTTGATACGCAGTATTTT.

This clone occurred once. The V gene is TRBV10-1, the J gene TRBJ2-3; 10 nucleotides align to TRBD2. The CDR3 runs 16 residues. V shed 2 bases and J 4 bases; nucleotides not matched to a gene: 6. Germline V lookup: CDR1 WNHNN, CDR2 SYGVQD (reference sequence). CDR3 DNA: TGCGCCAGCAGTGAGGGGAGCGGGAGGGCCGCAGATACGCAGTATTTT. Residues: CASSEGSGRAADTQYF.

The chain couples TRBV6-5 to TRBJ1-1; tentatively, D is TRBD1 (6 bases). Trimming removed 6 bases at V and 11 bases at J, with 22 bases between. The CDR3 loop spans 14 amino acids. The germline CDR1 and CDR2 sequences are MNHEY and SVGAGI. The CDR3 region is CASSSPQGPGSAFF. For the CDR3, the DNA is TGTGCCAGCAGCTCGCCACAGGGACCGGGTTCGGCTTTCTTT.

J is TRBJ2-1 and V is TRBV24-1, with 10 bases identical to TRBD2. Trimming cost V 3 bases and J 8 bases; bases outside gene matches: 9. The CDR3 runs 16 residues. Germline V lookup: CDR1 KGHDR, CDR2 SFDVKD. CDR3 residues: CATSDPSSGSKDEQFF. The CDR3 DNA follows: TGTGCCACCAGTGATCCCTCTAGCGGGAGTAAGGATGAGCAGTTCTTC.

The chain recombines TRBV5-6 with TRBJ1-4, with no clear D. V lost 5 bases and J 3 bases, leaving 8 bases between the germline ends. This CDR3 is 13 amino acids long. CDR1 and CDR2 from the germline V gene are SGHDT and YYEEEE. CDR3 in DNA: TGTGCCAGCAGTTGGGCTGCTAATGAAAAACTGTTTTTT. Translation: CASSWAANEKLFF.

V is TRBV3-1 (or the pseudogene TRBV3-2) and J is TRBJ2-7, with D possibly being TRBD1 (6 bases). Germline V CDR1 and CDR2: LGHDT, YNNKEL (reference sequence). V lost 2 bases and J 6 bases, leaving 11 bases between the germline ends. CDR3 length: 13 residues. This CDR3 is CASSQPQGLEQYF. CDR3 in DNA: TGTGCCAGCAGCCAACCACAGGGTCTCGAGCAGTACTTC.

The CDR3 nucleotides are TGTGCCAGCCTCAACACTCTAGCGGACCCCTACAATGAGCAGTTCTTC. This codes for CASLNTLADPYNEQFF. This chain uses TRBV28 with TRBJ2-1; 7 bases are shared with TRBD2. Germline CDR1 MDHEN, CDR2 SYDVKM. This CDR3 has 16 residues. Losses at the gene ends were 8 bases for V and 2 bases for J; bases not matched to a gene: 12. Filled out from reference TRBV28 and TRBJ2-1, the complete variable domain reads DVKVTQSSRYLVKRTGEKVFLECVQDMDHENMFWYRQDPGLGLRLIYFSYDVKMKEKGDIPEGYSVSREKKERFSLILESASTNQTSMYLCASLNTLADPYNEQFFGPGTRLTVL.

The chain couples TRBV29-1 to TRBJ2-1, with 8 bases aligning to TRBD2. Trimming at V came to 3 bases and at J to 2 bases, leaving 9 bases not matched to a gene. CDR1 and CDR2 (germline): SQVTM, ANQGSEA. The CDR3 has 16 amino acids. The CDR3 region has the DNA TGCAGCGTTGAGAGCGCCACTAGCGGCACCTACAATGAGCAGTTCTTC. Its translation is CSVESATSGTYNEQFF.

The rearrangement links TRBV7-2 to TRBJ1-3, with 7 bases matching TRBD1. The CDR3 is made up of 15 amino acids. Looked up from germline, CDR1 is SGHTA and CDR2 is FQGNSA. The ends lost 4 bases at V and 2 bases at J; junction bases unmatched: 5. The CDR3 region is CASSYTRGPGNTIYF. CDR3 nucleotide sequence: TGTGCCAGCAGCTATACTAGGGGGCCTGGAAACACCATATATTTT.

CDR3 nucleotide sequence: TGTGCCAGCAGTGAACGGACAGCCCTCCGATTCAATCAGCCCCAGCATTTT. This gives the protein CASSERTALRFNQPQHF. The gene calls are TRBV25-1 and TRBJ1-5, with D perhaps TRBD1 (6 bases). Per germline, CDR1 MGHDK and CDR2 SYGVNS. The CDR3 totals 17 residues. Between the trimmed V and J ends, which lost 2 bases and 3 bases, there was a span of 17 bases.

The chain carries TRBV12-3 or TRBV12-4 and TRBJ1-5; TRBD1 might be the D (6 bases). With 5 bases removed from V and 2 bases from J, the gap between germline ends came to 7 bases. CDR3 length equals 13 residues. The CDR3 DNA reads as TGTGCCAGCAGTCGACAGGGCAATCAGCCCCAGCATTTT. It yields the protein CASSRQGNQPQHF.

The CDR3 spells CASSLKAGGITDTQYF. DNA for the CDR3: TGTGCCAGCAGTTTAAAGGCGGGGGGGATCACAGATACGCAGTATTTT. The J gene is TRBJ2-3, the V gene TRBV28; TRBD2 matches 9 bases. V trimming: 2 bases; J trimming: 2 bases; junction bases outside the gene matches: 5. CDR3 size: 16 residues. Germline CDR1 is MDHEN and CDR2 is SYDVKM. Full variable domain (remainder filled in from reference TRBV28 and TRBJ2-3): DVKVTQSSRYLVKRTGEKVFLECVQDMDHENMFWYRQDPGLGLRLIYFSYDVKMKEKGDIPEGYSVSREKKERFSLILESASTNQTSMYLCASSLKAGGITDTQYFGPGTRLTVL.

The V gene is TRBV25-1, the J gene TRBJ1-4, with a weak D call TRBD1 (5 bases). V dropped 1 base and J dropped 7 bases, with 10 bases sitting between them. The CDR3 covers 14 residues. Germline V gene lookup returns CDR1 MGHDK and CDR2 SYGVNS. CDR3 amino acids: CASSESGGGEKLFF. The CDR3 DNA reads as TGTGCCAGCAGTGAATCGGGGGGAGGTGAAAAACTGTTTTTT. Complete variable domain (other parts from reference TRBV25-1 and TRBJ1-4): EADIYQTPRYLVIGTGKKITLECSQTMGHDKMYWYQQDPGMELHLIHYSYGVNSTEKGDLSSESTVSRIRTEHFPLTLESARPSHTSQYLCASSESGGGEKLFFGSGTQLSVL.

This clone was observed a few times. The V and J genes are TRBV4-3 and TRBJ1-2; TRBD1 might be the D (6 bases). Germline-derived CDR1 and CDR2 are LGHNA and YSLEER. V was trimmed by 0 bases and J by 6 bases, leaving 11 bases between them. The CDR3 loop spans 14 amino acids. CDR3 bases: TGCGCCAGCAGCCAAGACACAGGGTTGGATGGCTACACCTTC. Protein sequence: CASSQDTGLDGYTF.

The V and J genes are TRBV2 and TRBJ2-5; 9 bases align to TRBD2. The CDR3 extends over 15 amino acids. Germline V gives CDR1 SNHLY, CDR2 FYNNEI. The junction had 7 bases not matched to a gene; V was cut back by 7 bases and J by 1 base. The CDR3 sequence: CASNRAGGPQETQYF. In DNA, the CDR3 is TGTGCCAGCAATCGAGCGGGGGGACCCCAAGAGACCCAGTACTTC. The variable domain in full, with the rest retrieved from reference TRBV2 and TRBJ2-5, is EPEVTQTPSHQVTQMGQEVILRCVPISNHLYFYWYRQILGQKVEFLVSFYNNEISEKSEIFDDQFSVERPDGSNFTLKIRSTKLEDSAMYFCASNRAGGPQETQYFGPGTRLLVL.

The J gene is TRBJ2-2, the V gene TRBV7-9; weak D call: TRBD1 (6 bases). Trimming cost V 5 bases and J 0 bases, with 10 bases left between them. This CDR3 is built from 15 residues. CDR1 SEHNR and CDR2 FQNEAQ come from the germline V gene (reference sequence). CDR3 DNA: TGTGCCAGCAGCGACCGGACAGCGAACACCGGGGAGCTGTTTTTT. Amino acids: CASSDRTANTGELFF.

V is TRBV6-2 or TRBV6-3 and J is TRBJ2-2, with D maybe TRBD2 (7 bases). V lost 2 bases and J 3 bases, leaving 22 bases between the germline ends. Germline V gene lookup returns CDR1 MNHEY and CDR2 SVGEGT. CDR3 length: 19 residues. The DNA for the CDR3 is TGTGCCAGCAGTTACGGGGGGACTATCGATCGGGGGCACACCGGGGAGCTGTTTTTT. Its protein product is CASSYGGTIDRGHTGELFF.

The V call is TRBV29-1, the J call TRBJ1-2; D perhaps matches TRBD1 (5 bases). Trimming pared 4 bases from V and 5 bases from J, leaving 11 bases between. Germline V gene lookup returns CDR1 SQVTM and CDR2 ANQGSEA. The CDR3 extends over 12 amino acids. Written as DNA, the CDR3 is TGCAGCGTTGCCACACCAGGGTATGGCTACACCTTC. Its translation is CSVATPGYGYTF.

V gene TRBV9 combines with J gene TRBJ2-1, with TRBD2 identical over 8 bases. CDR3 length: 15 residues. Per the germline V gene, CDR1 is SGDLS and CDR2 is YYNGEE. Trimming took 1 base from V and 6 from J; bases not matched to a gene: 6. The DNA for the CDR3 is TGTGCCAGCAGCGTAAGGGTAGCGGGGATCAATGAGCAGTTCTTC. It yields the protein CASSVRVAGINEQFF. The full variable domain, its missing parts supplied by reference TRBV9 and TRBJ2-1, is DSGVTQTPKHLITATGQRVTLRCSPRSGDLSVYWYQQSLDQGLQFLIQYYNGEERAKGNILERFSAQQFPDLHSELNLSSLELGDSALYFCASSVRVAGINEQFFGPGTRLTVL.

The chain links TRBV7-2 to TRBJ2-1; D might be TRBD2 (5 bases). CDR1 and CDR2 (germline): SGHTA, FQGNSA. This CDR3 contains 13 residues. The V gene lost 5 bases and the J gene lost 7 bases, with 12 bases spanning the gap. The CDR3 is CASSRRTGNEQFF. CDR3 DNA: TGTGCCAGCAGCCGCCGGACGGGGAATGAGCAGTTCTTC.

The chain joins TRBV28 to TRBJ2-5; 11 positions match TRBD2. The trim removed 3 bases at V and 5 bases at J, leaving 8 bases unmatched. Germline V gene data show CDR1 as MDHEN and CDR2 as SYDVKM. The CDR3 has 16 amino acids. The CDR3 here is CASSLAPSGRRETQYF. The CDR3 DNA sequence: TGTGCCAGCAGTTTGGCGCCTAGCGGGAGGAGGGAGACCCAGTACTTC.

The rearrangement uses TRBV4-3 and TRBJ1-1; D perhaps matches TRBD1 (5 bases). The CDR3 runs 13 residues. The V end was cut by 4 bases, the J end by 8 bases, with 14 bases between. Germline CDR1 LGHNA, CDR2 YSLEER. CDR3 sequence: CASSRGGDREAFF. In DNA, the CDR3 is TGCGCCAGCAGCCGTGGCGGTGACAGAGAAGCTTTCTTT.

The chain has TRBV2 and TRBJ2-3; 9 bases align to TRBD2. The V gene's germline CDR1 is SNHLY and CDR2 FYNNEI. The J segment lost 3 bases and the V segment lost 3 bases, leaving 10 bases of the junction unmatched. The CDR3 spans 17 residues. The CDR3 reads CASSEGVAGAGTDTQYF. CDR3 DNA: TGTGCCAGCAGTGAGGGCGTAGCGGGAGCGGGTACAGATACGCAGTATTTT.

This clone was counted once. This rearrangement joins TRBV5-1 to TRBJ2-3, with a weak D call TRBD2 (5 bases). Germline V gene data show CDR1 as SGHRS and CDR2 as YFSETQ. The CDR3 extends over 14 amino acids. V was shortened by 3 bases and J by 6 bases, with 14 bases between the two germline ends. CDR3: CASSSGRYEDTQYF. The DNA of the CDR3 is TGCGCCAGCAGCTCGGGGAGATACGAGGATACGCAGTATTTT.

V gene TRBV29-1 combines with J gene TRBJ2-1; no reliable D call. CDR1 SQVTM and CDR2 ANQGSEA come from the germline V gene. Trimming took 3 bases from V and 5 from J, leaving 11 bases between them. The CDR3 consists of 13 residues. CDR3 DNA sequence: TGCAGCGTTGATCCAGGCGCAAACAATGAGCAGTTCTTC. As protein: CSVDPGANNEQFF.

V and J are TRBV27 and TRBJ2-1; a possible D gene is TRBD1 (6 bases). The V end lost 5 bases, the J end lost 9 bases, and 17 bases lay between the germline ends. Germline CDR1 reads MNHEY; CDR2 reads SMNVEV (reference sequence). The CDR3 covers 14 residues. CDR3: CASSPGASLGEQFF. The CDR3 DNA follows: TGTGCCAGCAGTCCAGGGGCTAGCTTAGGTGAGCAGTTCTTC.